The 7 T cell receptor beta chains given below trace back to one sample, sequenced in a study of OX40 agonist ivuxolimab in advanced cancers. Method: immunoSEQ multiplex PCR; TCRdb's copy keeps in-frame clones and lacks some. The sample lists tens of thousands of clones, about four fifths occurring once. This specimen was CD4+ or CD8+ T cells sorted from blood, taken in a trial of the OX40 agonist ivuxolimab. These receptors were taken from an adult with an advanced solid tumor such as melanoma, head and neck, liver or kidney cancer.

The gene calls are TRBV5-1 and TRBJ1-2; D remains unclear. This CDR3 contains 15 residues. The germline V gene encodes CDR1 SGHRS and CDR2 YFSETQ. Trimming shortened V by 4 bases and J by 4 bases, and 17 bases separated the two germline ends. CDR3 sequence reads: CASSPSMSQIYGYTF. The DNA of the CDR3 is TGCGCCAGCAGCCCCTCAATGTCTCAGATCTATGGCTACACCTTC.

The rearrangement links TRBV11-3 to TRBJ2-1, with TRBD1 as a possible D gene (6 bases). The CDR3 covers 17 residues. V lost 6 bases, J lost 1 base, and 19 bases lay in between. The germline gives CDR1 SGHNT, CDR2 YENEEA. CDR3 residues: CASSFQDSGRSYNEQFF. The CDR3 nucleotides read TGTGCCAGCAGTTTCCAGGACAGTGGTCGTTCCTACAATGAGCAGTTCTTC.

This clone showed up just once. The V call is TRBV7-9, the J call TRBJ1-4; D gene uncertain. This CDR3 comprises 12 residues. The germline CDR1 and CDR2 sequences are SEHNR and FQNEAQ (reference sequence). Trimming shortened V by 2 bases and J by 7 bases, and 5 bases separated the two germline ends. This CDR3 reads CASSLYGEKLFF. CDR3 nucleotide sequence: TGTGCCAGCAGCTTATATGGTGAAAAACTGTTTTTT.

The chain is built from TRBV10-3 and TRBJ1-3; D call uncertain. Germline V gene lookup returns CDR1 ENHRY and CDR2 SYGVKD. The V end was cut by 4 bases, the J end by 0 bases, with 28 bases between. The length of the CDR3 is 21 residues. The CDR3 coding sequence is TGTGCCATCAGTGGAGGAGGTGCAGCGATCCCCAGCCAACACTCTGGAAACACCATATATTTT. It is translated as CAISGGGAAIPSQHSGNTIYF.

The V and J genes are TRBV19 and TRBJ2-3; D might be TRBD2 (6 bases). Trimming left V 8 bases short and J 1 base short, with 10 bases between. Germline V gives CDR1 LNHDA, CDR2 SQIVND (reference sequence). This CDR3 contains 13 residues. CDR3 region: CASSTRGTDTQYF. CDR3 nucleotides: TGTGCCAGTTCGACTAGAGGCACAGATACGCAGTATTTT.

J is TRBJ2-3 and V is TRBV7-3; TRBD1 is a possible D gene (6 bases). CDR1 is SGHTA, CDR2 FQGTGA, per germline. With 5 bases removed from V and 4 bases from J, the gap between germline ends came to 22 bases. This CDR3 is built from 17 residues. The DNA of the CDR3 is TGTGCCAGCAGCGTTGAGGGACACAAGGGTTCACCAGATACGCAGTATTTT. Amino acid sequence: CASSVEGHKGSPDTQYF.

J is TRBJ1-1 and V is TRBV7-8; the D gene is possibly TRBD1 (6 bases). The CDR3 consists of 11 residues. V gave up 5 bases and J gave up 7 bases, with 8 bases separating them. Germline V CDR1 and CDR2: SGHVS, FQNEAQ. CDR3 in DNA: TGTGCCAGCAGCCTAGGGGGTGAAGCTTTCTTT. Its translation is CASSLGGEAFF.